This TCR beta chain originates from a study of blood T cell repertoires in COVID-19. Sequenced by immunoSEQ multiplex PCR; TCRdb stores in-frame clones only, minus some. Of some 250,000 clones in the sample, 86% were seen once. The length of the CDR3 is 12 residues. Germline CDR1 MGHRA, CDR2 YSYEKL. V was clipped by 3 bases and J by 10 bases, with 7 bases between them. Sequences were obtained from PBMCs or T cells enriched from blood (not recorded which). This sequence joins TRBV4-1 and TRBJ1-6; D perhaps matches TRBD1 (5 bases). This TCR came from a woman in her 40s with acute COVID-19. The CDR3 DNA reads TGCGCCAGCAGCCACGGGGGGTCACCCCTCCACTTT. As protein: CASSHGGSPLHF.